This T cell receptor beta chain emerged from a study of molecular identifiers for immune sequencing clone quantification. General study results and limits: The share of molecules held by clones above 20 RNA copies was over 99% in effector cells and under 1% in naive cells. Barcode-sharing identical TCR molecules could underestimate highly expanded clone sizes.

Isolation of naive CD8 T cells was achieved by sorting on a CD8+CD4-CCR7+CD45RA+ phenotype. Previously described methods and listed TCR primers produced bulk TCR libraries. TCRdb re-analysed the PCR reads in MiXCR, keeping a single row per CDR3 protein. This sample has more than 10,000 distinct CDR3 sequences, with 16% found just once. There are many counts of this clonotype. Its antigen is unknown. Germline loops: CDR1 MNHEY, CDR2 SVGAGI. V lost 6 bases and J 7 bases, leaving 18 bases between the germline ends. This CDR3 is 15 amino acids long. The sequenced sample consisted of naive CD8+ T cells from blood, with Jurkat cell RNA spiked in. The subset: FACS-sorted CD8+CD4-CCR7+CD45RA+ naive T cells. The chain couples TRBV6-5 to TRBJ2-2; D is perhaps TRBD2 (5 bases). The TCR originated in a human donor in good health. Some libraries in this study had Jurkat cell RNA spiked in. The CDR3: CASSPEPSSFGELFF. The CDR3 nucleotides read TGTGCCAGCAGCCCCGAACCTTCTAGCTTCGGGGAGCTGTTTTTT.